Presented here are 5 T cell receptor beta chains from one specimen sequenced in a study of blood T cell repertoires in COVID-19. Assay used: immunoSEQ multiplex PCR; TCRdb lists only in-frame clones, some missing. This table holds 100,000 to 150,000 clones, 92% found once. The sequenced sample consisted of peripheral blood. The receptors originated from a man between 50 and 59 years old with COVID-19, enrolled during active disease.

V is TRBV25-1 and J is TRBJ1-2, with TRBD1 matching 10 bases. The V gene's germline CDR1 is MGHDK and CDR2 SYGVNS. Unmatched junction bases numbered 5, after V lost 3 bases and J lost 4 bases. CDR3 length: 15 residues. CDR3: CASSDGTGDTYGYTF. CDR3 DNA sequence: TGTGCCAGCAGTGATGGGACAGGGGATACCTATGGCTACACCTTC.

The J gene is TRBJ2-1, the V gene TRBV10-3; 7 bases match TRBD2. V was pared by 4 bases and J by 5 bases, with 5 bases of the junction left unmatched. The germline V gene encodes CDR1 ENHRY and CDR2 SYGVKD. The CDR3 loop spans 14 amino acids. CDR3 DNA: TGTGCCATCAGTGCTCTAGCGGAGCACAATGAGCAGTTCTTC. Translating it yields CAISALAEHNEQFF.

The rearrangement links TRBV25-1 to TRBJ1-4, with D possibly TRBD1 on 5 matching bases. V was trimmed by 6 bases and J by 3 bases, leaving 17 bases between them. This CDR3 comprises 16 residues. Per the germline V gene, CDR1 is MGHDK and CDR2 is SYGVNS. CDR3 sequence reads: CASSERIGEANEKLFF. CDR3 in DNA: TGTGCCAGCAGCGAGAGAATAGGGGAGGCTAATGAAAAACTGTTTTTT.

The chain's CDR3 is CAWRQDGQPQHF. The CDR3 region has the DNA TGTGCCTGGAGACAGGACGGGCAGCCCCAGCATTTT. The chain recombines TRBV30 with TRBJ1-5; perhaps TRBD1 as D (5 bases). The germline V gene has CDR1 GTSNPN and CDR2 SVGIG (reference sequence). The CDR3 has 12 amino acids. Between the trimmed V and J ends, which lost 3 bases and 7 bases, there was a span of 10 bases.

CDR3: CASSQEGAEAFF. The CDR3 nucleotides read TGCGCCAGCAGTCAGGAAGGGGCTGAAGCTTTCTTT. The chain couples TRBV5-1 to TRBJ1-1, with D possibly matching TRBD1 (5 bases). The germline V and J ends were trimmed by 5 bases and 6 bases, with 11 bases remaining between them. In germline, CDR1 is SGHRS, CDR2 YFSETQ. The CDR3 sequence is 12 residues long.